The clone carrying this TCR beta chain was recorded a few times. This sample was included in a study of glioma-infiltrating T cells. CDR3 size: 15 residues. Trimming took 1 base from V and 5 from J, leaving 15 bases between them. Germline V lookup: CDR1 SGHNT, CDR2 YYREEE (reference sequence). The iRepertoire nested amplicon-rescue multiplex PCR amplified TCR alpha and beta CDR3s from RNA. TCRdb redid the calling of the multiplex PCR reads with MiXCR, one entry per CDR3 protein. The sample includes some 22,000 distinct CDR3 sequences, roughly 24% of them seen just once. The sequenced sample consisted of glioma tissue, nonneoplastic brain tissue, or PBMCs (not recorded which). The TCR was taken from a human donor with low-grade glioma or glioblastoma, undergoing nonglioma brain surgery, or in good health (not recorded which). The chain combines TRBV5-4 with TRBJ1-1; D is uncertain. The chain's CDR3 is CASSLKEGARTEAFF. CDR3 sequence (DNA): TGTGCCAGCAGCTTGAAGGAGGGCGCGAGGACTGAAGCTTTCTTT.